This TCR beta chain comes out of a study of human T cells and chemical hapten exposure. Study in general: From small differences in pooled library volume came most of the variation in per-sample TCR yields. Study-wide results and limits: TCRs above 1 in 1000 frequency did not change with DPC sensitization.

MiXCR, run by TCRdb on the RACE reads, gives a single entry per CDR3 protein. This sample yields 100,000 to 150,000 distinct CDR3 sequences, of which approximately 9% are seen a single time; 1.5% to 2% belongs to the top ten. Time point described: healthy volunteer bleed at 2 weeks. The total RNA was obtained from whole blood that was not fractionated. CDR3 size: 13 residues. Germline V gives CDR1 DFQATT, CDR2 SNEGSKA (reference sequence). The V and J ends lost 5 bases and 4 bases, in that order; junction bases with no gene match: 7. This clonotype has at least ten counts. Its antigen is as yet unknown.

Sequencing was carried out using whole blood. This chain uses TRBV20-1 with TRBJ1-1; TRBD1 agrees at 7 bases. The TCR was taken from a male donor in good health. Some clones in this sample may be carry-over from other donors' samples. The CDR3 protein is CSASTGWATEAFF. The CDR3 DNA reads as TGCAGTGCTTCGACAGGGTGGGCCACTGAAGCTTTCTTT.